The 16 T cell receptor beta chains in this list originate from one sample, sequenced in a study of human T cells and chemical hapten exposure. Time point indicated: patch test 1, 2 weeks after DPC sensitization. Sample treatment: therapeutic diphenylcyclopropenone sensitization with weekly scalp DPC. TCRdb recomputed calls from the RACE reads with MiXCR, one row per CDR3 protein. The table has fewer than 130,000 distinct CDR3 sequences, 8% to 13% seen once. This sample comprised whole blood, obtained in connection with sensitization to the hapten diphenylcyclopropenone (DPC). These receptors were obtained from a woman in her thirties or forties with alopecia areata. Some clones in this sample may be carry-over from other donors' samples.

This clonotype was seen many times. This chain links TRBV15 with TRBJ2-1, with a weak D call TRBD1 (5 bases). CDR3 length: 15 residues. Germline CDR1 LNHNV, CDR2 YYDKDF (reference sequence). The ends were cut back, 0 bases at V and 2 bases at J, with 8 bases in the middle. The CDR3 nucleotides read TGTGCCACCAGCAGAGACAGGGCACCCTACAATGAGCAGTTCTTC. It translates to CATSRDRAPYNEQFF.

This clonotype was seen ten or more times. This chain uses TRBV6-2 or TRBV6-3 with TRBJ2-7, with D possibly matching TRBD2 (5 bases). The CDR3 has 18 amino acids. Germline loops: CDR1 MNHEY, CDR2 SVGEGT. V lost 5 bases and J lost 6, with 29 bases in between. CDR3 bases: TGTGCCAGCAGTCCCCGACAATCCCGGAACACGGGTCGGGGCGAGCAGTACTTC. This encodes CASSPRQSRNTGRGEQYF.

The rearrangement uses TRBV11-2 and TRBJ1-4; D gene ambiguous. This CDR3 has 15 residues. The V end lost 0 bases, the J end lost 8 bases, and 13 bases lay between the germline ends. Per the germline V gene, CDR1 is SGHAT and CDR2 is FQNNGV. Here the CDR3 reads CASSLDRSAGEKLFF. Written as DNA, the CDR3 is TGTGCCAGCAGCTTAGATAGATCGGCGGGGGAAAAACTGTTTTTT. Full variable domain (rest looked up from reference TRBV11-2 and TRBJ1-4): EAGVAQSPRYKIIEKRQSVAFWCNPISGHATLYWYQQILGQGPKLLIQFQNNGVVDDSQLPKDRFSAERLKGVDSTLKIQPAKLEDSAVYLCASSLDRSAGEKLFFGSGTQLSVL.

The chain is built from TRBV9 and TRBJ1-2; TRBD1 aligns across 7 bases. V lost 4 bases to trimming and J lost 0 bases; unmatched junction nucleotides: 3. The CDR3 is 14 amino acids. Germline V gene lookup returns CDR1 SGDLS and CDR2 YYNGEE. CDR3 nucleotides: TGTGCCAGCAGCTCGACAGGGACTAACTATGGCTACACCTTC. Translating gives CASSSTGTNYGYTF.

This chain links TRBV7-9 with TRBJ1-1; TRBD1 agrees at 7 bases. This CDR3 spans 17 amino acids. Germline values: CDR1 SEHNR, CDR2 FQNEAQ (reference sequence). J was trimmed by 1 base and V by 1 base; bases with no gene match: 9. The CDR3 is CASSLGGSWDRNTEAFF. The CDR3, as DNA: TGTGCCAGCAGCTTAGGTGGTAGTTGGGACAGGAACACTGAAGCTTTCTTT.

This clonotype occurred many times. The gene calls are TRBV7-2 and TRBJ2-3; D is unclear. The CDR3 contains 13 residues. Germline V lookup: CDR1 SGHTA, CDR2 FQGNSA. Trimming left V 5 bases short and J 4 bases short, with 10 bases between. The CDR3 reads CASSPTHSDTQYF. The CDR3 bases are TGTGCCAGCAGCCCAACCCACTCAGATACGCAGTATTTT.

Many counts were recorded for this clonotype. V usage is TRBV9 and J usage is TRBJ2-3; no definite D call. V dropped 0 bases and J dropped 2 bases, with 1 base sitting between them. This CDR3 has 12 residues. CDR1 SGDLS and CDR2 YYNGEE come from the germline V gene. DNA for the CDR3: TGTGCCAGCAGCGTAGCCACAGATACGCAGTATTTT. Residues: CASSVATDTQYF.

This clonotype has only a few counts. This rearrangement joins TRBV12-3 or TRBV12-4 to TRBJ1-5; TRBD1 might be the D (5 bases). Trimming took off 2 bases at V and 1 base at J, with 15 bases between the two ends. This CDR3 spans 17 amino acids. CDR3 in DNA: TGTGCCAGCAGTTTATTAGCGGGACCGGGGAGCAATCAGCCCCAGCATTTT. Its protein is CASSLLAGPGSNQPQHF.

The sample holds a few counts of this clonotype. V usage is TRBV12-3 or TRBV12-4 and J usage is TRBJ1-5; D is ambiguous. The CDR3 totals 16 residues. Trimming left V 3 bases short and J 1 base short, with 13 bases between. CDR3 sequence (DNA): TGTGCCAGCAGTTTCGAGCAAAAACGGAGCAATCAGCCCCAGCATTTT. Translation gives CASSFEQKRSNQPQHF.

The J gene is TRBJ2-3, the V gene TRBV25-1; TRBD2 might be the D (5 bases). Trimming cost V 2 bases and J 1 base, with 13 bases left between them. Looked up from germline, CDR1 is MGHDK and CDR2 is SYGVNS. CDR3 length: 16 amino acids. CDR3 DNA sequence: TGTGCCAGCAGTGAAGGGTCCGGGGTGGGCACAGATACGCAGTATTTT. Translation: CASSEGSGVGTDTQYF.

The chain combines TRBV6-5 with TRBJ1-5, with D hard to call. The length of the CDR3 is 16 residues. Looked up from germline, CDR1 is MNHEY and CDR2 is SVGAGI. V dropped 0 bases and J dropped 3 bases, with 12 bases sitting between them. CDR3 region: CASSYSRPRDNQPQHF. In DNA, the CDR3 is TGTGCCAGCAGTTACTCGAGGCCCCGGGACAATCAGCCCCAGCATTTT.

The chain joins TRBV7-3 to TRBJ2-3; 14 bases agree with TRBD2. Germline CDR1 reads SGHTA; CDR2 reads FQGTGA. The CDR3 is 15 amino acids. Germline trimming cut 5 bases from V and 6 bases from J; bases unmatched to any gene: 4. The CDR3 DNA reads TGTGCCAGCAGCCAGGGACTAGCGGGGGTGGATACGCAGTATTTT. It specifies CASSQGLAGVDTQYF.

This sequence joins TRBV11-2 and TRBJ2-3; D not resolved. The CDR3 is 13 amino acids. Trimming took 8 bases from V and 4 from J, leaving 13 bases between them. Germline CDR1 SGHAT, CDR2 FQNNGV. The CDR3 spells CASGTGRADTQYF. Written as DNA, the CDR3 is TGTGCCAGCGGAACGGGTCGCGCAGATACGCAGTATTTT.

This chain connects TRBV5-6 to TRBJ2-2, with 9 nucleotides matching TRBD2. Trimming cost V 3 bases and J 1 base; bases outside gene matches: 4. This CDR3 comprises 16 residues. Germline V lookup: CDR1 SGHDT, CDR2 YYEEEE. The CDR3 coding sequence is TGTGCCAGCAGCTCGTTAGCGGGGGTGAACACCGGGGAGCTGTTTTTT. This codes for CASSSLAGVNTGELFF.

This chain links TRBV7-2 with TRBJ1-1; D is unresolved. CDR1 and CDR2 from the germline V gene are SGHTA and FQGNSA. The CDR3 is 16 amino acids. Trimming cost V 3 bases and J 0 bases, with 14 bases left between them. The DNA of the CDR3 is TGTGCCAGCAGCTTGGGTCCAAGTTTCATGAACACTGAAGCTTTCTTT. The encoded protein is CASSLGPSFMNTEAFF.

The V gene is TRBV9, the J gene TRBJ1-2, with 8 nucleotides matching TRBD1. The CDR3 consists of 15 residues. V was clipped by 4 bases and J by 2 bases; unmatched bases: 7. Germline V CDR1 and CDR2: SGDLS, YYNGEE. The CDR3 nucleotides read TGTGCCAGCAGCCCCAGGGACAGGTCAAACTATGGCTACACCTTC. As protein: CASSPRDRSNYGYTF.